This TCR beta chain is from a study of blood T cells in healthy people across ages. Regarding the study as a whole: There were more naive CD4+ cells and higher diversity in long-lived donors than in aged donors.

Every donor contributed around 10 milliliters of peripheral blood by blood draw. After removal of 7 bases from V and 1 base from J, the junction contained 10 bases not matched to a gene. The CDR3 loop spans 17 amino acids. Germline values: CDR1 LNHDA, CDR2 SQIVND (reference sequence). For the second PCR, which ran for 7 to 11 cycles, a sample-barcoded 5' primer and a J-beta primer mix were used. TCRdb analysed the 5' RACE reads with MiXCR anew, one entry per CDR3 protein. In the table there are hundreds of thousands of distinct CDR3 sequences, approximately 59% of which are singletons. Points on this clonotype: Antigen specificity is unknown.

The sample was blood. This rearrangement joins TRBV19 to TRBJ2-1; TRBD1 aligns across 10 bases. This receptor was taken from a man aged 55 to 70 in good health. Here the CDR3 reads CASTMRGQGSSYNEQFF. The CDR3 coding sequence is TGTGCCAGTACCATGAGGGGACAGGGGTCTTCCTACAATGAGCAGTTCTTC.